These 22 T cell receptor beta chains were all obtained from the same sample, sequenced in a study of spatial heterogeneity in lung cancer. Time point in this sample: blood at routine non-recurrence follow-up after resection. TCRdb processed the 5' RACE reads anew with MiXCR; each CDR3 protein has one entry. Here the sample spans roughly 15,000 distinct CDR3 sequences, 19% being singletons. The specimen was PBMCs, collected at follow-up. The receptors derive from a male donor with early-stage non-small cell lung cancer.

The V call is TRBV27, the J call TRBJ1-1; 9 bases fit TRBD1. With V trimmed by 5 bases and J by 1 base, 5 bases remained unmatched. Germline CDR1 is MNHEY and CDR2 is SMNVEV (reference sequence). The CDR3 covers 15 residues. The CDR3 nucleotides read TGTGCCAGCAGTCTGGGGACAGGGCCGAACACTGAAGCTTTCTTT. Its translation is CASSLGTGPNTEAFF.

The CDR3 coding sequence is TGTGCCAGCAGCACCGGGGGGGCCGGGAAAGATACGCAGTATTTT. It is translated as CASSTGGAGKDTQYF. The chain is built from TRBV7-9 and TRBJ2-3; 8 nucleotides match TRBD2. In germline, CDR1 is SEHNR, CDR2 FQNEAQ (reference sequence). V lost 5 bases to trimming and J lost 5 bases; unmatched junction nucleotides: 9. This CDR3 is built from 15 residues.

This clonotype was counted many times. This chain connects TRBV5-4 to TRBJ1-1; TRBD1 matches 8 bases. Per the germline V gene, CDR1 is SGHNT and CDR2 is YYREEE (reference sequence). The CDR3 has 14 residues. J gave up 3 bases and V 2 bases, and 3 bases lay outside the gene matches. In DNA form, the CDR3 reads TGTGCCAGCAGCTTTCTGGACAGGGACACTGAAGCTTTCTTT. It yields the protein CASSFLDRDTEAFF.

This clonotype has only a few counts. The chain employs TRBV5-6 and TRBJ2-5; TRBD2 aligns across 7 bases. Germline V lookup: CDR1 SGHDT, CDR2 YYEEEE. The CDR3 runs 15 residues. V was clipped by 4 bases and J by 0 bases; unmatched bases: 6. CDR3 in DNA: TGTGCCAGCAGCCTCGGACTAGGGTACCAAGAGACCCAGTACTTC. This codes for CASSLGLGYQETQYF. The full variable domain, its missing parts supplied by reference TRBV5-6 and TRBJ2-5, is DAGVTQSPTHLIKTRGQQVTLRCSPKSGHDTVSWYQQALGQGPQFIFQYYEEEERQRGNFPDRFSGHQFPNYSSELNVNALLLGDSALYLCASSLGLGYQETQYFGPGTRLLVL.

The chain joins TRBV28 to TRBJ2-7; perhaps D is TRBD1 or TRBD2 (6 bases each). Germline V lookup: CDR1 MDHEN, CDR2 SYDVKM. V gave up 5 bases and J gave up 3 bases, with 14 bases separating them. The CDR3 is made up of 14 amino acids. CDR3 loop: CASSPTGGGYEQYF. The CDR3 region has the DNA TGTGCCAGCAGTCCAACTGGAGGGGGCTACGAGCAGTACTTC. The variable domain in full, with the rest retrieved from reference TRBV28 and TRBJ2-7, is DVKVTQSSRYLVKRTGEKVFLECVQDMDHENMFWYRQDPGLGLRLIYFSYDVKMKEKGDIPEGYSVSREKKERFSLILESASTNQTSMYLCASSPTGGGYEQYFGPGTRLTVT.

This chain links TRBV5-4 with TRBJ2-5; either TRBD1 or TRBD2 may fit D (5 bases each). This CDR3 is built from 13 residues. Germline assignment: CDR1 SGHNT and CDR2 YYREEE (reference sequence). The V gene lost 4 bases and the J gene lost 2 bases, with 9 bases spanning the gap. This CDR3 reads CASSTGRQETQYF. CDR3 coding DNA: TGTGCCAGCAGCACGGGACGGCAAGAGACCCAGTACTTC.

J is TRBJ2-7 and V is TRBV20-1; D gene uncertain. V shed 0 bases and J shed 2 bases, with 11 bases lying between them. Germline CDR1 and CDR2: DFQATT and SNEGSKA (reference sequence). The CDR3 is made up of 14 amino acids. The CDR3 sequence: CSARDLRSPYEQYF. The CDR3 DNA is TGCAGTGCTAGAGATTTGCGTTCCCCCTACGAGCAGTACTTC.

This clonotype was counted at least ten times. The rearrangement links TRBV12-3 or TRBV12-4 to TRBJ1-3; no reliable D call. With 7 bases removed from V and 2 bases from J, the gap between germline ends came to 12 bases. The CDR3 contains 14 residues. The CDR3 nucleotides are TGTGCCAGCAAGATGAACAGAGCTGGAAACACCATATATTTT. Protein: CASKMNRAGNTIYF.

The gene calls are TRBV7-3 and TRBJ2-1, with D perhaps assigned TRBD1 or TRBD2 (5 bases each). Germline values: CDR1 SGHTA, CDR2 FQGTGA. The V end lost 4 bases, the J end lost 7 bases, and 14 bases lay between the germline ends. The CDR3 length is 14 residues. The CDR3 coding sequence is TGTGCCAGCAGCTCATCCGGGACGCTTAATGAGCAGTTCTTC. Amino acids: CASSSSGTLNEQFF.

This clonotype was recorded at least ten times. DNA for the CDR3: TGCGCCAGCAGCTTGGCCGGGGAAGCTGGGGCCAACGTCCTGACTTTC. The encoded protein is CASSLAGEAGANVLTF. The chain recombines TRBV5-1 with TRBJ2-6; weak D call: TRBD2 (5 bases). The germline V gene encodes CDR1 SGHRS and CDR2 YFSETQ. This CDR3 is 16 amino acids long. V was trimmed by 0 bases and J by 2 bases, leaving 9 bases between them. The complete variable domain, with remaining parts taken from reference TRBV5-1 and TRBJ2-6, reads KAGVTQTPRYLIKTRGQQVTLSCSPISGHRSVSWYQQTPGQGLQFLFEYFSETQRNKGNFPGRFSGRQFSNSRSEMNVSTLELGDSALYLCASSLAGEAGANVLTFGAGSRLTVL.

This clonotype was counted many times. The chain is built from TRBV5-1 and TRBJ2-7, with a tentative D call TRBD2 (6 bases). The CDR3 contains 13 residues. CDR1 and CDR2 from the germline V gene are SGHRS and YFSETQ. V lost 5 bases and J lost 7, with 16 bases in between. The CDR3 is CASRYGLGGEQYF. DNA of the CDR3: TGCGCCAGCAGGTACGGACTCGGAGGGGAGCAGTACTTC.

This clonotype occurred a few times. The V call is TRBV27, the J call TRBJ2-7; tentatively, D is TRBD1 or TRBD2 (5 bases each). The germline CDR1 and CDR2 sequences are MNHEY and SMNVEV (reference sequence). V lost 11 bases and J lost 4, with 24 bases in between. The CDR3 is 15 amino acids. Here the CDR3 reads CAGLHGTLGLYEQYF. The CDR3 region has the DNA TGTGCCGGTTTACACGGGACCCTGGGGCTTTACGAGCAGTACTTC.

This clonotype was seen many times. The chain carries TRBV9 and TRBJ1-2, with D possibly matching TRBD1 (6 bases). V was trimmed by 6 bases and J by 1 base, leaving 7 bases between them. The CDR3 covers 12 residues. CDR1 SGDLS and CDR2 YYNGEE come from the germline V gene. CDR3 in DNA: TGTGCCAGCACGGACAGTAACTATGGCTACACCTTC. Translating gives CASTDSNYGYTF.

This chain links TRBV2 with TRBJ2-1; 11 bases map to TRBD2. The CDR3 runs 15 residues. From germline, CDR1 is SNHLY and CDR2 FYNNEI. V shed 5 bases and J 6 bases; nucleotides not matched to a gene: 6. CDR3 nucleotide sequence: TGTGCCAGCAGTTTACGACTAGCGGGATCCAATGAGCAGTTCTTC. Amino acid sequence: CASSLRLAGSNEQFF.

This clonotype has only a few counts. The CDR3 loop reads CASSLVVGQGSPDNSPLHF. As DNA, the CDR3 is TGTGCCAGCAGCTTAGTGGTGGGACAGGGGAGTCCGGATAATTCACCCCTCCACTTT. The V call is TRBV7-9, the J call TRBJ1-6; 10 bases fit TRBD1. CDR3 length: 19 residues. J was trimmed by 5 bases and V by 1 base; bases with no gene match: 11. Germline V gene sequence: CDR1 SEHNR, CDR2 FQNEAQ (reference sequence).

This clonotype was found once. A junction end diverges from the germline sequence, so it may reflect a read error. The genes are TRBV30 and TRBJ1-6; D is unresolved. The CDR3 runs 13 residues. Germline V gene data show CDR1 as GTSNPN and CDR2 as SVGIG (reference sequence). The CDR3 sequence is CAWCVSYNSPLHF. The CDR3, as DNA: TGTGCCTGGTGTGTCTCCTATAATTCACCCCTCCACTTT.

The J gene is TRBJ2-3, the V gene TRBV4-3; 9 nucleotides line up with TRBD2. V shed 3 bases and J 5 bases; nucleotides not matched to a gene: 6. Germline V gene lookup returns CDR1 LGHNA and CDR2 YSLEER. CDR3 length: 15 residues. The CDR3 region has the DNA TGCGCCAGCAGCCACAGACTAGCGGCTGGAGATACGCAGTATTTT. This gives the protein CASSHRLAAGDTQYF.

This clonotype has a handful of counts. One junction end disagrees with the germline gene, perhaps due to a read error. The chain couples TRBV4-2 to TRBJ2-6, with unresolved D. The V gene's germline CDR1 is LGHNA and CDR2 YNFKEQ. The CDR3 totals 16 residues. CDR3 nucleotide sequence: TGTGCCAGCACCCAAGACACCAACTCTGGGGCCAACGTCCTGACTTTC. The encoded protein is CASTQDTNSGANVLTF.

This clonotype was detected many times. The rearrangement joins TRBV27 to TRBJ1-1; D might be TRBD1 (5 bases). V was shortened by 7 bases and J by 1 base, with 19 bases between the two germline ends. Per the germline V gene, CDR1 is MNHEY and CDR2 is SMNVEV (reference sequence). CDR3 length: 16 residues. DNA for the CDR3: TGTGCCAGCAAATCGGGGCTGGGGGAACCGAACACTGAAGCTTTCTTT. Translating it yields CASKSGLGEPNTEAFF.

On this clonotype itself: Since a much larger clone is just one base distant, this may be a read error. The genes are TRBV11-2 and TRBJ2-1; maybe TRBD2 (7 bases). This CDR3 has 16 residues. V lost 6 bases and J 0 bases, leaving 15 bases between the germline ends. Germline loops: CDR1 SGHAT, CDR2 FQNNGV. The CDR3 protein is CASSHCGGHSYNEQFF. CDR3 DNA: TGTGCCAGCAGTCATTGCGGGGGCCACTCCTACAATGAGCAGTTCTTC. Combining the CDR3 with reference TRBV11-2 and TRBJ2-1 gives the whole variable domain EAGVAQSPRYKIIEKRQSVAFWCNPISGHATLYWYQQILGQGPKLLIQFQNNGVVDDSQLPKDRFSAERLKGVDSTLKIQPAKLEDSAVYLCASSHCGGHSYNEQFFGPGTRLTVL.

This clonotype was seen a handful of times. The rearrangement joins TRBV29-1 to TRBJ2-2, with 9 bases matching TRBD1. The CDR3 runs 17 residues. Trimming removed 2 bases from V and 4 bases from J; junction bases left unmatched: 11. The germline gives CDR1 SQVTM, CDR2 ANQGSEA. This CDR3 reads CSVELDWDREITGELFF. The CDR3 DNA is TGCAGCGTTGAACTAGATTGGGACAGGGAAATCACCGGGGAGCTGTTTTTT.

This clonotype was counted a few times. CDR3 nucleotide sequence: TGCAGTCCCAGTTTGGCCACAGATACGCAGTATTTT. Translation gives CSPSLATDTQYF. The V and J genes are TRBV20-1 and TRBJ2-3, with D uncertain. Germline loops: CDR1 DFQATT, CDR2 SNEGSKA (reference sequence). This CDR3 is built from 12 residues. V lost 8 bases and J 2 bases, leaving 11 bases between the germline ends.